Below are 17 T cell receptor beta chains sequenced from a single sample in a study of beta chain features in type 1 diabetes. Their target antigens are unknown. Sequenced material consisted of expressed TCRB transcripts (all of the isolated RNA was reverse transcribed). The assay was immunoSEQ multiplex PCR, and TCRdb's table has in-frame clones only and misses some. The table shows around 340,000 clones, with over 7% occurring only once. Study results and limitations: The study found moderately but significantly shorter TCRB CDR3s in all four CD4+ subsets of Type 1 diabetes patients.

The sample taken for sequencing was central memory CD4+ T cells from blood. Receptors were obtained from a man aged 25-45 years with type 1 diabetes.

This clone appeared many times. The rearrangement links TRBV7-2 to TRBJ2-1; D unclear. V was trimmed by 7 bases and J by 4 bases, leaving 5 bases between them. The germline V gene encodes CDR1 SGHTA and CDR2 FQGNSA. The CDR3 extends over 11 amino acids. CDR3 DNA sequence: TGTGCCAGCACCTTTTACAATGAGCAGTTCTTC. Translating gives CASTFYNEQFF.

This chain links TRBV5-6 with TRBJ2-7, with TRBD1 identical over 10 bases. V trimming: 1 base; J trimming: 5 bases; junction bases outside the gene matches: 6. The germline CDR1 and CDR2 sequences are SGHDT and YYEEEE. The CDR3 totals 15 residues. CDR3 DNA: TGTGCCAGCAGCTTGCGGCGGGACAGGGGACACGAGCAGTACTTC. Its protein product is CASSLRRDRGHEQYF. The whole variable domain, remainder taken from reference TRBV5-6 and TRBJ2-7, is DAGVTQSPTHLIKTRGQQVTLRCSPKSGHDTVSWYQQALGQGPQFIFQYYEEEERQRGNFPDRFSGHQFPNYSSELNVNALLLGDSALYLCASSLRRDRGHEQYFGPGTRLTVT.

This clone was observed many times. The V gene is TRBV5-1, the J gene TRBJ1-6, with 8 bases fitting TRBD1. Germline CDR1 reads SGHRS; CDR2 reads YFSETQ. This CDR3 is 15 amino acids long. After removal of 0 bases from V and 10 bases from J, the junction contained 6 bases not matched to a gene. CDR3 DNA sequence: TGCGCCAGCAGCTTGGACAGGGGGTCGAGATCACCCCTCCACTTT. This translates into CASSLDRGSRSPLHF.

Only a few counts were recorded for this clone. This rearrangement joins TRBV19 to TRBJ1-2; D remains unclear. Trimming removed 5 bases at V and 0 bases at J, with 16 bases between. The V gene's germline CDR1 is LNHDA and CDR2 SQIVND (reference sequence). The CDR3 runs to 16 residues. CDR3 loop: CASSAPRDGTNYGYTF. In nucleotides, the CDR3 is TGTGCCAGTAGTGCCCCCAGAGACGGGACTAACTATGGCTACACCTTC.

The chain recombines TRBV6-5 with TRBJ1-1, with a tentative D call TRBD1 (6 bases). CDR1 is MNHEY, CDR2 SVGAGI, per germline. This CDR3 has 14 residues. V gave up 5 bases and J gave up 4 bases, with 14 bases separating them. As DNA, the CDR3 is TGTGCCAGCAGTCCCGGACAGCGGGGCACTGAAGCTTTCTTT. This gives the protein CASSPGQRGTEAFF.

This clone was detected only a few times. The chain carries TRBV10-3 and TRBJ1-5; 10 positions match TRBD1. The V gene end was trimmed by 11 bases and the J gene end by 4 bases; junction bases not matched to a gene: 11. CDR1 is ENHRY and CDR2 is SYGVKD in the germline V gene. CDR3 size: 15 residues. The CDR3 loop reads CAVHPGQGQNQPQHF. CDR3 in DNA: TGTGCCGTCCACCCGGGACAGGGGCAAAATCAGCCCCAGCATTTT.

The chain recombines TRBV19 with TRBJ1-2, with 9 bases lining up with TRBD1. This CDR3 region has 13 residues. Per germline, CDR1 LNHDA and CDR2 SQIVND (reference sequence). J lost 6 bases, V lost 5 bases, and 4 bases had no gene match. The CDR3 loop is CASSSRDRDGYTF. Written as DNA, the CDR3 is TGTGCCAGTAGTTCCCGGGACAGGGATGGCTACACCTTC.

The CDR3 loop reads CASSLRDGAEAFF. Written as DNA, the CDR3 is TGTGCCAGCAGCTTAAGGGACGGGGCTGAAGCTTTCTTT. The chain is built from TRBV11-2 and TRBJ1-1; a weak D match, TRBD1 (5 bases). The CDR3 has 13 residues. Germline-derived CDR1 and CDR2 are SGHAT and FQNNGV. The V gene lost 2 bases and the J gene lost 6 bases, with 10 bases spanning the gap.

This clone was counted a few times. This chain links TRBV9 with TRBJ2-6, with D maybe TRBD1 (6 bases). The CDR3 sequence is 17 residues long. The germline gives CDR1 SGDLS, CDR2 YYNGEE. V shed 4 bases and J shed 0 bases, with 14 bases lying between them. CDR3 region: CASSITGRTSGANVLTF. The CDR3 DNA reads TGTGCCAGCAGCATTACAGGGCGGACCTCTGGGGCCAACGTCCTGACTTTC.

This clone has more than one count but fewer than ten. The chain carries TRBV4-2 and TRBJ2-7, with D hard to call. Deletions cut 1 base from V and 0 bases from J, with 10 bases between. CDR1 and CDR2 from the germline V gene are LGHNA and YNFKEQ. The CDR3 spans 15 residues. The CDR3 nucleotides read TGTGCCAGCAGCCAAGCCCAGATGAGCTCCTACGAGCAGTACTTC. Its protein is CASSQAQMSSYEQYF.

This clone was counted a few times. This chain connects TRBV28 to TRBJ2-7; D is unclear. Germline CDR1 MDHEN, CDR2 SYDVKM. This CDR3 comprises 14 residues. The ends were cut back, 5 bases at V and 2 bases at J, with 13 bases in the middle. This CDR3 reads CASSPDETPYEQYF. The DNA of the CDR3 is TGTGCCAGCAGTCCCGACGAGACCCCCTACGAGCAGTACTTC. The whole variable domain, remainder taken from reference TRBV28 and TRBJ2-7, is DVKVTQSSRYLVKRTGEKVFLECVQDMDHENMFWYRQDPGLGLRLIYFSYDVKMKEKGDIPEGYSVSREKKERFSLILESASTNQTSMYLCASSPDETPYEQYFGPGTRLTVT.

This clone has a count of ten or more. This rearrangement joins TRBV18 to TRBJ1-2; D not resolved. Deletions cut 5 bases from V and 4 bases from J, with 8 bases between. The CDR3 loop spans 12 amino acids. In germline, CDR1 is KGHSH, CDR2 LQKENI. The CDR3 nucleotides are TGTGCCAGCTCAGCCCTTCTCTATGGCTACACCTTC. It specifies CASSALLYGYTF. The complete variable domain, with remaining parts taken from reference TRBV18 and TRBJ1-2, reads NAGVMQNPRHLVRRRGQEARLRCSPMKGHSHVYWYRQLPEEGLKFMVYLQKENIIDESGMPKERFSAEFPKEGPSILRIQQVVRGDSAAYFCASSALLYGYTFGSGTRLTVV.

This clone has a handful of counts. The chain employs TRBV30 and TRBJ2-6, with 8 bases that match TRBD1. Trimming at V came to 4 bases and at J to 0 bases, leaving 5 bases not matched to a gene. CDR3 size: 16 residues. CDR1 and CDR2 (germline): GTSNPN, SVGIG (reference sequence). The CDR3, as DNA: TGTGCCTGGAACCGACAGGGGACCTCTGGGGCCAACGTCCTGACTTTC. Its translation: CAWNRQGTSGANVLTF.

In DNA, the CDR3 is TGTGCCAGCAGCTTAGACAGGGGATCCAGTGAAGCTTTCTTT. Translated, it gives CASSLDRGSSEAFF. The gene calls are TRBV7-9 and TRBJ1-1; the match to TRBD1 covers 7 bases. The CDR3 runs 14 residues. Germline CDR1 is SEHNR and CDR2 is FQNEAQ (reference sequence). After removal of 1 base from V and 7 bases from J, the junction contained 6 bases not matched to a gene.

This clone occurred a few times. The V call is TRBV7-9, the J call TRBJ1-2; D is ambiguous. Germline V gene data show CDR1 as SEHNR and CDR2 as FQNEAQ (reference sequence). This CDR3 is 13 amino acids long. The V and J ends lost 5 bases and 3 bases respectively, with 10 bases between them. The CDR3 nucleotides read TGTGCCAGCAGCCCCCAGGTGGACTATGGCTACACCTTC. It codes for CASSPQVDYGYTF.

This clone was counted many times. This chain connects TRBV9 to TRBJ2-7; 7 positions match TRBD1. V shed 3 bases, J shed 2 bases, and the junction held 5 bases outside the gene matches. Germline CDR1 SGDLS, CDR2 YYNGEE. The CDR3 runs 14 residues. CDR3 sequence: CASSGGQFTYEQYF. CDR3 nucleotide sequence: TGTGCCAGCAGCGGGGGACAGTTTACCTACGAGCAGTACTTC.

The table lists this clone with many counts. The V and J genes are TRBV28 and TRBJ2-1; D unclear. Germline lookup yields CDR1 MDHEN and CDR2 SYDVKM. The CDR3 length is 14 residues. Between the trimmed V and J ends, which lost 4 bases and 4 bases, there was a span of 11 bases. CDR3 residues: CASSSPNRYNEQFF. DNA of the CDR3: TGTGCCAGCAGTTCCCCCAATAGGTACAATGAGCAGTTCTTC.